One T cell receptor (beta chain) is described in this entry. The CDR3 contains 16 residues. Deletions cut 5 bases from V and 0 bases from J, with 14 bases between. The germline V gene has CDR1 MNHNY and CDR2 SVGAGI (reference sequence). The data originate from a study of shared clonotypes between healthy human individuals. Each of the donors was a healthy adult who was HIV-negative and had not had a recent acute infection or vaccination. Sequencing was performed with immunoSEQ multiplex PCR; in TCRdb, only in-frame clones are kept and a portion is missing. The table records around 1 million clones, about three quarters of them present only once.

The gene calls are TRBV6-6 and TRBJ2-4; D is ambiguous. Material for sequencing was memory CD4+ T cells sorted from blood. Subset defined: CD45RA-negative fraction. This TCR came from a man between 18 and 29 years old in good health. CDR3 loop: CASSPRQTLAKNIQYF. CDR3 coding DNA: TGTGCCAGCAGTCCCCGCCAGACACTAGCCAAAAACATTCAGTACTTC.